This TCR beta chain was documented in a study of T cell responses to AZD1222 COVID-19 vaccine. Study results and limitations: Only after the peak T cell response were repertoires sampled.

The repertoire was sequenced with immunoSEQ multiplex PCR; TCRdb's copy has only in-frame clones and lacks some. Among about 180,000 clones listed, approximately 94% were seen once. Comments on this clone: No antigen is known for it.

CDR3 length: 15 residues. Germline CDR1 and CDR2: MNHEY and SVGAGI. Trimming cost V 6 bases and J 4 bases; bases outside gene matches: 11. The sequence was collected from an adult who received the AZD1222 COVID-19 vaccine. Sequenced here: peripheral blood, sampled 28 days after the second AZD1222 dose. The chain has TRBV6-5 and TRBJ1-2; TRBD1 matches at 7 bases. The CDR3 reads CASRKYGTAGYGYTF. The DNA for the CDR3 is TGTGCCAGCAGGAAATACGGGACAGCCGGCTATGGCTACACCTTC.